This is a list of T cell receptor beta chains from one sample in a study of blood T cell repertoires in COVID-19. The method was immunoSEQ multiplex PCR; TCRdb's version includes in-frame clones alone and lacks a portion of them. The table shows around 110,000 clones, with 76% occurring only once. The material sequenced was peripheral blood. These receptors were taken from a man older than 75 with COVID-19, enrolled during active disease. Each CDR3 is given with its conserved first and last residue. The order of the fields is J gene, V gene, CDR3 length, clone size, D gene, CDR3 protein, CDR3 DNA. A D gene is named only where the DNA matches it firmly. A clone size is listed for some rows: how often the clone was seen (once, few, many), or a class if it is expanded.

>TRBJ2-1|TRBV27|16|few|TRBD2
CASSLTSGSSYNEQFF
TGTGCCAGCAGTTTGACTAGCGGGAGCTCCTACAATGAGCAGTTCTTC
>TRBJ2-7|TRBV6-2/TRBV6-3|16|NA|NA
CASSRPGTQHSYEQYF
TGTGCCAGCAGTCGCCCCGGGACACAACACTCCTACGAGCAGTACTTC
>TRBJ2-4|TRBV28|17|NA|TRBD1
CASSLRDRTLAKNIQYF
TGTGCCAGCAGTCTCCGGGACAGGACACTAGCCAAAAACATTCAGTACTTC
>TRBJ1-1|TRBV19|14|NA|NA
CASSITQGGAEAFF
TGTGCCAGTAGTATAACTCAGGGAGGAGCTGAAGCTTTCTTT
>TRBJ2-7|TRBV7-2|13|NA|NA
CASSREFEYEQYF
TGTGCCAGCAGCCGCGAGTTTGAATACGAGCAGTACTTC
>TRBJ2-2|TRBV19|18|NA|TRBD1
CASSNRQGGSSIIGELFF
TGTGCCAGTAGTAACCGACAGGGGGGGTCCTCAATTATAGGGGAGCTGTTTTTT
>TRBJ2-7|TRBV7-6|13|NA|NA
CASSSTRKDEQYF
TGTGCCAGCAGCTCCACTAGGAAAGACGAGCAGTACTTC
>TRBJ1-1|TRBV28|14|NA|NA
CASSAGGLNTEAFF
TGTGCCAGCAGTGCGGGAGGTCTGAACACTGAAGCTTTCTTT
>TRBJ2-6|TRBV10-3|16|NA|NA
CAISGQDFSGANVLTF
TGTGCCATCAGTGGACAGGATTTCTCTGGGGCCAACGTCCTGACTTTC
>TRBJ1-4|TRBV27|15|NA|NA
CASSSSAGLLEKLFF
TGTGCCAGCAGTTCTAGCGCAGGACTCTTAGAAAAACTGTTTTTT
>TRBJ1-4|TRBV5-1|14|NA|TRBD1
CASSTGQGKEKLFF
TGCGCCAGCAGCACGGGACAGGGGAAGGAAAAACTGTTTTTT
>TRBJ1-6|TRBV28|14|few|TRBD1
CASNPGQYNSPLHF
TGTGCCAGCAACCCGGGACAGTATAATTCACCCCTCCACTTT
>TRBJ2-1|TRBV7-3|15|NA|TRBD2
CASSFNAGGPFEQFF
TGTGCCAGCAGCTTTAACGCGGGAGGGCCGTTTGAGCAGTTCTTC
>TRBJ1-3|TRBV28|14|NA|TRBD1
CASRVGTAGNTIYF
TGTGCCAGCAGGGTTGGGACAGCTGGAAACACCATATATTTT
>TRBJ1-4|TRBV6-1|15|NA|NA
CASSEGAGYVHKLFF
TGTGCCAGCAGTGAAGGGGCAGGGTATGTCCACAAACTGTTTTTT
>TRBJ1-5|TRBV5-5|15|NA|TRBD1
CASSPGQGGSQPQHF
TGTGCCAGCAGCCCGGGACAGGGGGGGAGTCAGCCCCAGCATTTT
>TRBJ1-1|TRBV7-2|14|NA|TRBD1
CASSLESGGLEAFF
TGTGCCAGCAGCTTAGAGTCAGGGGGCCTGGAAGCTTTCTTT
>TRBJ2-4|TRBV12-3/TRBV12-4|13|few|NA
CASSFEGVGIQYF
TGTGCCAGCAGTTTTGAAGGAGTGGGCATTCAGTACTTC
>TRBJ1-1|TRBV7-9|14|NA|TRBD1
CASSLAHRGTEAFF
TGTGCCAGCAGCTTAGCGCACAGGGGGACTGAAGCTTTCTTT
>TRBJ1-1|TRBV5-1|14|NA|TRBD1
CASSLGQGAGEAFF
TGCGCCAGCAGCTTGGGACAGGGGGCGGGAGAAGCTTTCTTT
>TRBJ2-7|TRBV11-2|17|once|TRBD1
CASSLVPGQGPSYEQYF
TGTGCCAGCAGCTTAGTCCCGGGACAGGGGCCCTCCTACGAGCAGTACTTC
>TRBJ2-1|TRBV18|16|NA|TRBD2
CASSPPGGSSYNEQFF
TGTGCCAGCTCACCACCTGGCGGGAGTTCGTACAATGAGCAGTTCTTC
>TRBJ2-3|TRBV25-1|16|NA|TRBD1
CASSEPPAGGKDTQYF
TGTGCCAGCAGTGAACCCCCGGCAGGGGGTAAAGATACGCAGTATTTT
>TRBJ2-4|TRBV28|18|NA|TRBD1
CASSGRDRVTKAKNIQYF
TGTGCCAGCAGTGGCCGGGACAGGGTAACTAAGGCCAAAAACATTCAGTACTTC
>TRBJ2-3|TRBV3-1/TRBV3-2|14|NA|NA
CASSHPLAGDTQYF
TGTGCCAGCAGCCACCCCCTGGCGGGGGATACGCAGTATTTT
>TRBJ2-1|TRBV6-5|13|NA|TRBD2
CASTLPGGNEQFF
TGTGCCAGCACCTTACCGGGGGGCAATGAGCAGTTCTTC
>TRBJ1-1|TRBV7-9|16|NA|NA
CASPPYQDRLNTEAFF
TGTGCCAGCCCCCCGTACCAAGACAGACTGAACACTGAAGCTTTCTTT
>TRBJ2-2|TRBV7-2|16|NA|TRBD2
CASRFGGRSPPGELFF
TGTGCCAGCAGGTTCGGCGGGAGGTCTCCACCGGGGGAGCTGTTTTTT
>TRBJ1-3|TRBV5-1|15|NA|TRBD1
CASSSRTGTGNTIYF
TGCGCCAGCAGCTCCCGGACAGGGACTGGAAACACCATATATTTT